Reported below is one TCR beta chain. The antigen is not known. Built from TCR beta cDNA, the libraries had unique molecular identifiers in them. The source material, about 0.9 to 11 million T cells, gave rise to roughly 500,000 cDNA molecules. Using its own MiXCR run on the PCR reads, TCRdb lists one record per CDR3 protein. The sample contains a few hundred thousand distinct CDR3 sequences, 35% to 45% of which appear only once. The record originates from a study of post-analysis software for immune sequencing data. Regarding the study as a whole: Samples prepared in the same batch strongly co-clustered by F measure. Included in a set of five TRBV segments more frequent in patients than controls were TRBV5-6, TRBV5-1 and TRBV20-1.

The trim removed 10 bases at V and 7 bases at J, leaving 22 bases unmatched. Germline V gene data show CDR1 as SGHRS and CDR2 as YFSETQ. This CDR3 region has 17 residues. This TCR was sampled from a girl between 2 and 10 years old with multiple sclerosis. Sequences were obtained from blood. This sequence joins TRBV5-1 and TRBJ2-5; 10 bases agree with TRBD2. The CDR3 reads CARFSGGAKPSTWTQYF. Written as DNA, the CDR3 is TGCGCCCGGTTCAGCGGGGGGGCCAAACCTTCAACGTGGACCCAGTACTTC.